The next 6 T cell receptor beta chains were all read from a single sample in a study of identical twins. TCRdb re-called the 5' RACE reads with MiXCR, one entry per CDR3 protein. The top ten clones hold around 2% of a sample with about 690,000 distinct CDR3 sequences, around 6.1% of them seen once. Sequenced: naive T cells sorted from blood. Every receptor here comes from a young man in good health.

In its sample, this clonotype was seen many times. At one end the junction does not follow the germline gene, possibly because of a read error. V is TRBV5-1 and J is TRBJ2-5, with a possible D match to TRBD1 (6 bases). The CDR3 is 13 amino acids. Per the germline V gene, CDR1 is SGHRS and CDR2 is YFSETQ. The CDR3 here is CASSTGTQETQYF. In DNA form, the CDR3 reads TGTGCCAGCAGTACCGGGACACAAGAGACCCAGTACTTC.

This clonotype was observed at least ten times. The rearrangement joins TRBV6-5 to TRBJ2-1; possibly TRBD1 or TRBD2 for D (5 bases each). Trimming pared 0 bases from V and 5 bases from J, leaving 20 bases between. The germline V gene encodes CDR1 MNHEY and CDR2 SVGAGI. The CDR3 is 18 amino acids. CDR3: CASSYSWPHGDDNNEQFF. The CDR3 coding sequence is TGTGCCAGCAGTTACTCGTGGCCGCATGGGGACGACAACAATGAGCAGTTCTTC.

This clonotype was counted a few times. This chain joins TRBV5-4 and TRBJ2-3; TRBD2 aligns across 11 bases. With V trimmed by 10 bases and J by 0 bases, 13 bases remained unmatched. The CDR3 length is 17 residues. Germline V gene lookup returns CDR1 SGHNT and CDR2 YYREEE (reference sequence). CDR3 in amino acids: CALRETSGSLSTDTQYF. The DNA of the CDR3 is TGTGCCCTACGGGAAACTAGCGGGAGTTTGAGCACAGATACGCAGTATTTT. The full variable domain, completed using reference TRBV5-4 and TRBJ2-3, is ETGVTQSPTHLIKTRGQQVTLRCSSQSGHNTVSWYQQALGQGPQFIFQYYREEENGRGNFPPRFSGLQFPNYSSELNVNALELDDSALYLCALRETSGSLSTDTQYFGPGTRLTVL.

This clonotype was detected many times. The rearrangement links TRBV25-1 to TRBJ1-1; D gene ambiguous. Germline lookup yields CDR1 MGHDK and CDR2 SYGVNS. Deletions cut 6 bases from V and 0 bases from J, with 5 bases between. This CDR3 has 12 amino acids. CDR3 bases: TGTGCCAGCAGACTGATGAACACTGAAGCTTTCTTT. It yields the protein CASRLMNTEAFF.

This clonotype was picked up many times. The gene calls are TRBV29-1 and TRBJ2-1; 14 nucleotides agree with TRBD2. The CDR3 has 14 residues. Germline CDR1 and CDR2: SQVTM and ANQGSEA. V was clipped by 5 bases and J by 8 bases; unmatched bases: 5. CDR3: CSVHGTSGSYEQFF. The CDR3 coding sequence is TGCAGCGTTCACGGGACTAGCGGGAGTTATGAGCAGTTCTTC.

This clonotype was detected ten times or more. The chain recombines TRBV20-1 with TRBJ2-1, with 7 bases lining up with TRBD2. Looked up from germline, CDR1 is DFQATT and CDR2 is SNEGSKA (reference sequence). The CDR3 is made up of 16 amino acids. With V trimmed by 1 base and J by 1 base, 7 bases remained unmatched. As DNA, the CDR3 is TGCAGTGCTAGAGTAGTGGGAGGGCCTTCCTACAATGAGCAGTTCTTC. It yields the protein CSARVVGGPSYNEQFF.